A selection of T cell receptor beta chains follows, all from one sample in a study. Using its own MiXCR run on the RT-PCR reads, TCRdb lists one record per CDR3 protein. This table holds hundreds of thousands of distinct CDR3 sequences, 14% found once. Sequenced input: memory CD4+ T cells from blood. These receptors all stem from a female donor in good health, serving as a healthy control. Each CDR3 is given without its conserved first and last residue. Clone size is stated in some rows and not others, as once, few, many or a class when expanded.

v_gene	abundance	j_gene	CDR3aa
TRBV27	few	TRBJ1-6	ASSSPWNSPLH
TRBV5-1	NA	TRBJ2-7	ASSFSTGGLYEQY
TRBV5-1	few	TRBJ2-1	ASSEVGQVINEQF
TRBV3-1	many	TRBJ1-1	ASSQAGVLNTEAF
TRBV28	NA	TRBJ2-2	ASSFRVGSRGTGELF
TRBV6-5	many	TRBJ1-2	ASSPSGAAGGYT
TRBV4-3	few	TRBJ2-4	ASSQARDSGGINIQY
TRBV24-1	many	TRBJ2-5	ATSEVSGTQY
TRBV13	few	TRBJ1-4	ASRPGPIGEKLF
TRBV4-1	many	TRBJ2-3	ASSQGPSGRQDFTDTQY
TRBV20-1	many	TRBJ2-3	SARGPGLAGDTDTQY
TRBV30	NA	TRBJ1-2	AWSTGPRGYT
TRBV27	many	TRBJ2-5	ASSPLQGAGETQY
TRBV7-9	NA	TRBJ2-1	ASSPLGEYNEQF
TRBV7-9	few	TRBJ2-1	ASSDPGRRHEQF
TRBV12-3/TRBV12-4	many	TRBJ2-4	ASSHGQLQNIQY
TRBV5-6	many	TRBJ2-5	ASSLSGPGPIGRRETQY
TRBV28	few	TRBJ2-2	ASSRTGPNTGELF
TRBV18	NA	TRBJ2-1	ASSTSSSGSSYNEQF
TRBV5-1	NA	TRBJ2-1	ASSLGGTSGMYEQF
TRBV15	many	TRBJ1-2	ATSREPGNYGYT
TRBV20-1	few	TRBJ2-7	STRTVTYEQY
TRBV3-1	few	TRBJ1-4	ASSPVGQGTNEKLF
TRBV20-1	NA	TRBJ1-4	SAGDRGHEKLF
TRBV18	NA	TRBJ2-7	ASSLFSPGGNYEQY
TRBV20-1	NA	TRBJ1-1	SARVPGIPNTEAF
TRBV6-5	many	TRBJ1-2	ASSTGPGVTNYGYT
TRBV7-2	NA	TRBJ2-3	ASSYSGGTDTQY
TRBV7-7	NA	TRBJ2-7	ASSPGEHREQY
TRBV12-3/TRBV12-4	NA	TRBJ1-5	ASGEQRSNQPQH
TRBV24-1	many	TRBJ1-1	ATSEGAGREAF
TRBV30	few	TRBJ1-2	AWSPGGRRYT
TRBV20-1	NA	TRBJ2-3	SARGWLAGVWTDTQY
TRBV15	NA	TRBJ2-1	ATSVGGSYNEQF
TRBV7-9	NA	TRBJ2-1	ASSFGTRWVNEQF
TRBV10-3	many	TRBJ2-7	AISERVHEQY
TRBV11-2	few	TRBJ2-5	ASSSKVQETQY
TRBV6-5	many	TRBJ2-1	ASSAQVGHTGRNEQF
TRBV20-1	NA	TRBJ1-1	SARARQGEGRNTEAF
TRBV7-2	few	TRBJ2-1	ASSRQPVGNEQF
TRBV7-9	many	TRBJ1-1	ASSPGETEAF
TRBV9	NA	TRBJ2-5	ASSAGQGATQY
TRBV6-5	NA	TRBJ1-2	ASRVTGFNYGYT
TRBV20-1	many	TRBJ2-3	SALRTSGTGDTQY
TRBV27	many	TRBJ2-7	ASSRPGLAAYEQY
TRBV10-3	NA	TRBJ1-1	AISGTGGARGTEAF
TRBV5-1	many	TRBJ2-2	ASSKLQGTGELF
TRBV20-1	few	TRBJ2-1	SAPAQLRPETYNEQF
TRBV7-3	many	TRBJ2-3	ASSPGGAGGLSTQY
TRBV29-1	NA	TRBJ1-3	SVAFTGVGNTIY
TRBV6-6	NA	TRBJ2-1	ASKGREALGNEQF
TRBV15	many	TRBJ2-1	ATSRDPTSGSGTYNEQF
TRBV14	many	TRBJ2-7	ASSQEQAAYEQY
TRBV9	many	TRBJ2-2	ASSVADGELF
TRBV7-2	few	TRBJ2-1	ASSYSGSVGNEQF
TRBV20-1	NA	TRBJ2-2	SARGRQGVGELF
TRBV29-1	NA	TRBJ1-1	SVVGVTEAF